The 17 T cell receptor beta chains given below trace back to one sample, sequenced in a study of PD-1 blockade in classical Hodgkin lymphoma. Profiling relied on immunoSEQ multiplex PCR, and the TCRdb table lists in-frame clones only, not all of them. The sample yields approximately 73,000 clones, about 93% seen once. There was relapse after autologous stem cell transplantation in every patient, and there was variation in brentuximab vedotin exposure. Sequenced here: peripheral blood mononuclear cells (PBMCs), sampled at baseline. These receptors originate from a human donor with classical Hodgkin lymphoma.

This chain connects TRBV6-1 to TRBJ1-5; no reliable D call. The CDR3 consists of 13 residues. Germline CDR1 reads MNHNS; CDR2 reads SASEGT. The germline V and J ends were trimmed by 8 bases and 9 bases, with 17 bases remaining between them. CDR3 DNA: TGTGCCAGCGTCAGTGCGGGCGAGGGGCCCCAGCATTTT. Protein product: CASVSAGEGPQHF.

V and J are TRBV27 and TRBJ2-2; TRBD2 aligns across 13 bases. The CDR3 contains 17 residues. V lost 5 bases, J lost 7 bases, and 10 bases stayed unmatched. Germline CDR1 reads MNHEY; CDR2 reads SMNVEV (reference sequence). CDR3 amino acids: CASSPTSGRAQSGELFF. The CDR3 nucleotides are TGTGCCAGCAGTCCTACTAGCGGGAGGGCCCAGAGCGGGGAGCTGTTTTTT.

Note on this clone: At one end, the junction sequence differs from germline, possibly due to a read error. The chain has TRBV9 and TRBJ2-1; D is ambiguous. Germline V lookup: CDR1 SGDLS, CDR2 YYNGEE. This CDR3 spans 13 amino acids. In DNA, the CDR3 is TGTGCCAGCAGCGTAGCTACCTACAATGGGCAGTTCTTC. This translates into CASSVATYNGQFF.

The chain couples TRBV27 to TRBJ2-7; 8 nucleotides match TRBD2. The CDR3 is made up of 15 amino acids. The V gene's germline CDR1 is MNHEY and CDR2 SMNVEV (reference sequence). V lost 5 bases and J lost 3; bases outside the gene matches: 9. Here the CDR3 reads CASSTLSSGLYEQYF. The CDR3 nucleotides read TGTGCCAGCAGTACACTATCTAGCGGGCTCTACGAGCAGTACTTC.

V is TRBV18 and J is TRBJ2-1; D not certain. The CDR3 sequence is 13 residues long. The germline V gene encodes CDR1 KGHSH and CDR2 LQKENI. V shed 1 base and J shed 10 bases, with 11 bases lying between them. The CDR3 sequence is CASSPQAEKEQFF. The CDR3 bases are TGTGCCAGCTCACCACAGGCTGAGAAGGAGCAGTTCTTC.

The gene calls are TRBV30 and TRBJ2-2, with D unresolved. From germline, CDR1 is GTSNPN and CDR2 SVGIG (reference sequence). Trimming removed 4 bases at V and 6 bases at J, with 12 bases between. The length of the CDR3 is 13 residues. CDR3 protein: CAWNEFIPGELFF. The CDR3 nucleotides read TGTGCCTGGAATGAATTTATCCCCGGGGAGCTGTTTTTT.

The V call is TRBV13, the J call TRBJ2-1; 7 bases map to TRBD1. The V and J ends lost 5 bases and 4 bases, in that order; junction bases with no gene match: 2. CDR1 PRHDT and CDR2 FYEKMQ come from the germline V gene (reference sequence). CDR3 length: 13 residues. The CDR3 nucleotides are TGTGCCAGCAGCCCGGGACAGTACAATGAGCAGTTCTTC. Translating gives CASSPGQYNEQFF.

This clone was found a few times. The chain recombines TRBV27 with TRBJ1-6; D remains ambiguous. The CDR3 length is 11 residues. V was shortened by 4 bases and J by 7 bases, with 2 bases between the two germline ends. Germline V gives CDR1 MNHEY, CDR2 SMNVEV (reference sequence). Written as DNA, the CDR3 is TGTGCCAGCAGTTCCAATTCACCCCTCCACTTT. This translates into CASSSNSPLHF.

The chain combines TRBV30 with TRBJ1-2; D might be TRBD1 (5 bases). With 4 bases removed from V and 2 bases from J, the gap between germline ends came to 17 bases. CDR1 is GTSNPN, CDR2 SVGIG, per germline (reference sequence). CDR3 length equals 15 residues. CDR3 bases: TGTGCCTGGAAAACCGGGACTGGGCCCAACTATGGCTACACCTTC. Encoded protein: CAWKTGTGPNYGYTF.

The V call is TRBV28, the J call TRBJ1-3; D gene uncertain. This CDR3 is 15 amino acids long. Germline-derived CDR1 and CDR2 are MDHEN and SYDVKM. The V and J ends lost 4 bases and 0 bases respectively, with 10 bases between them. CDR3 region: CASSSRLSSGNTIYF. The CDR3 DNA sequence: TGTGCCAGCAGTTCCCGACTGAGCTCTGGAAACACCATATATTTT. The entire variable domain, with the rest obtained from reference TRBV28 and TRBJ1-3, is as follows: DVKVTQSSRYLVKRTGEKVFLECVQDMDHENMFWYRQDPGLGLRLIYFSYDVKMKEKGDIPEGYSVSREKKERFSLILESASTNQTSMYLCASSSRLSSGNTIYFGEGSWLTVV.

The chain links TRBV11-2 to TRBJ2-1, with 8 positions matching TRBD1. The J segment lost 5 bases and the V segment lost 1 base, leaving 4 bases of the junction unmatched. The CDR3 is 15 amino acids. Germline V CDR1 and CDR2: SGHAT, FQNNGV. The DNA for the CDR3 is TGTGCCAGCAGCTTAGGGACAGGGACCCACAATGAGCAGTTCTTC. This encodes CASSLGTGTHNEQFF.

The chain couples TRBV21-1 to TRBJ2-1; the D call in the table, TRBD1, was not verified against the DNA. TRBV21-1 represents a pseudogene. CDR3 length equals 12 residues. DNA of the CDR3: TGTGCCAACTGGACAGTCTACAATGAGCAGTTCTTC. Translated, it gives CANWTVYNEQFF.

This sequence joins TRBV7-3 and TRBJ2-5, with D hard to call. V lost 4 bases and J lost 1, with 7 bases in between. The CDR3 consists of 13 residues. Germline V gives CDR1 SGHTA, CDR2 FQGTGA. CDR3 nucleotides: TGTGCCAGCAGCTGGGGAATCCAAGAGACCCAGTACTTC. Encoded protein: CASSWGIQETQYF.

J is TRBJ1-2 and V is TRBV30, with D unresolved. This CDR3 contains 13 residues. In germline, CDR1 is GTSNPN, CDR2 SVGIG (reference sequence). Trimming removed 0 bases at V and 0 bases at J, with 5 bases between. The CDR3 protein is CAWSVEANYGYTF. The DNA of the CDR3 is TGTGCCTGGAGTGTTGAGGCTAACTATGGCTACACCTTC.

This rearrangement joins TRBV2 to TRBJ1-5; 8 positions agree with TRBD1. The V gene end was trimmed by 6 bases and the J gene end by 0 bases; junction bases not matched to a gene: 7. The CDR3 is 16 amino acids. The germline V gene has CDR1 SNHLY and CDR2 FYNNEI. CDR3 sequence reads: CASRRQGRDSNQPQHF. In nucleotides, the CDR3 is TGTGCCAGCAGGAGACAGGGGAGGGATAGCAATCAGCCCCAGCATTTT. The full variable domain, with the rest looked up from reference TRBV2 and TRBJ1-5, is EPEVTQTPSHQVTQMGQEVILRCVPISNHLYFYWYRQILGQKVEFLVSFYNNEISEKSEIFDDQFSVERPDGSNFTLKIRSTKLEDSAMYFCASRRQGRDSNQPQHFGDGTRLSIL.

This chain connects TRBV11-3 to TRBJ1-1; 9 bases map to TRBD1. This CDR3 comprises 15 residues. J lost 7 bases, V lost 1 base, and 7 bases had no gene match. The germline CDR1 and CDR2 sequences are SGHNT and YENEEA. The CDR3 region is CASSLVLRTGDEAFF. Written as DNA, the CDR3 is TGTGCCAGCAGCTTAGTCCTTAGGACAGGGGATGAAGCTTTCTTT.

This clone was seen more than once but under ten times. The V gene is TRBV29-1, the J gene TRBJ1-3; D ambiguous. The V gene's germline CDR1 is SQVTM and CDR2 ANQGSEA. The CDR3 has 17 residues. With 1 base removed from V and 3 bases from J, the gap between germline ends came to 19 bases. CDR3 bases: TGCAGCGTTGAAGGCCTTAACGGGAGCCCTAATGGAAACACCATATATTTT. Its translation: CSVEGLNGSPNGNTIYF.